A selection of T cell receptor beta chains follows, all from one sample in a study of cytomegalovirus exposure and HLA in healthy donors. Generated by immunoSEQ multiplex PCR, the TCRdb table keeps only in-frame clones and is missing some. The sample lists hundreds of thousands of clones; 70% to 80% were seen once. The sequenced sample was PBMCs. Receptor source: a woman aged 60 to 75 in good health and CMV-seropositive. Each CDR3 is given with its conserved first and last residue. D genes are given only for firm matches. Part of the rows lack a size; the others show once, few, many or a class for expanded clones.

>13|.|TRBV2|TRBJ2-1|.
CASSEEGMAAQFF
TGTGCCAGCAGTGAGGAGGGTATGGCGGCTCAGTTCTTC
>14|.|TRBV19|TRBJ1-1|.
CASNLPGYQAEAFF
TGTGCCAGTAATCTGCCGGGATACCAAGCTGAAGCTTTCTTT
>15|.|TRBV10-3|TRBJ1-4|.
CAISDSARAGEKLFF
TGTGCCATCAGTGATTCGGCCAGGGCGGGAGAAAAACTGTTTTTT
>14|.|TRBV19|TRBJ1-4|few
CASSIGRNNEKLFF
TGTGCCAGTAGTATCGGGAGAAACAATGAAAAACTGTTTTTT
>16|.|TRBV5-1|TRBJ1-1|.
CASSSAMRMVNTEAFF
TGCGCCAGCAGTTCGGCCATGCGGATGGTTAACACTGAAGCTTTCTTT
>13|TRBD1|TRBV6-5|TRBJ1-6|few
CALAGTDYSPLHF
TGTGCCCTCGCTGGGACAGATTATTCACCCCTCCACTTT
>15|TRBD1|TRBV7-2|TRBJ1-1|.
CASSSGGQGGTEAFF
TGTGCCAGCAGCTCGGGGGGACAGGGAGGCACTGAAGCTTTCTTT
>11|.|TRBV30|TRBJ1-6|.
CAWSLASPLHF
TGTGCCTGGAGTTTGGCTTCACCCCTCCACTTT
>16|TRBD2|TRBV19|TRBJ2-3|.
CASSIRLAGGSDTQYF
TGTGCCAGTAGTATAAGGCTAGCGGGAGGATCGGATACGCAGTATTTT
>13|.|TRBV30|TRBJ1-1|once
CAWSIQGSTEAFF
TGTGCCTGGAGTATTCAGGGTTCCACTGAAGCTTTCTTT
>14|.|TRBV7-9|TRBJ2-5|few
CASSLALGGETQYF
TGTGCCAGCAGCTTGGCCCTTGGGGGGGAGACCCAGTACTTC
>12|.|TRBV30|TRBJ1-3|.
CAWRASGNTIYF
TGTGCCTGGAGAGCATCTGGAAACACCATATATTTT
>13|TRBD1|TRBV6-1|TRBJ1-1|.
CASTRTGDTEAFF
TGTGCCAGCACCCGGACAGGGGACACTGAAGCTTTCTTT
>15|.|TRBV6-5|TRBJ2-7|.
CASTPRGDSSYEQYF
TGTGCCAGCACTCCCCGCGGGGACAGCTCCTACGAGCAGTACTTC
>16|.|TRBV28|TRBJ2-3|.
CASSLLSGASTDTQYF
TGTGCCAGCAGTTTATTGAGTGGGGCTAGCACAGATACGCAGTATTTT
>15|.|TRBV4-2|TRBJ2-2|.
CASSLRGFDTGELFF
TGTGCCAGCAGCCTCAGGGGCTTTGACACCGGGGAGCTGTTTTTT
>14|.|TRBV7-9|TRBJ2-3|.
CASSGNRAADTQYF
TGTGCCAGCAGCGGGAACAGGGCCGCAGATACGCAGTATTTT
>13|TRBD2|TRBV27|TRBJ2-7|.
CASSLLAGYEQYF
TGTGCCAGCAGTTTACTAGCGGGCTACGAGCAGTACTTC
>15|.|TRBV18|TRBJ1-6|.
CASSPPEGARSPLHF
TGTGCCAGCTCACCACCTGAGGGAGCGCGTTCACCCCTCCACTTT
>15|.|TRBV19|TRBJ1-3|.
CASSVDRPSGNTIYF
TGTGCCAGTAGTGTGGACAGACCCTCTGGAAACACCATATATTTT
>16|TRBD2|TRBV5-8|TRBJ2-1|.
CASSPGVAGSYNEQFF
TGTGCCAGCAGCCCGGGCGTAGCGGGCTCCTACAATGAGCAGTTCTTC
>14|.|TRBV7-9|TRBJ1-2|.
CASSRQLGSYGYTF
TGTGCCAGCAGCCGACAGCTTGGAAGCTATGGCTACACCTTC
>16|.|TRBV4-1|TRBJ2-7|.
CASSQRATNDVYEQYF
TGCGCCAGCAGCCAAAGAGCCACGAACGATGTCTACGAGCAGTACTTC
>16|TRBD2|TRBV5-1|TRBJ2-1|few
CASSYRTSGSLGEQFF
TGCGCCAGCAGCTACCGGACTAGCGGGAGTTTAGGTGAGCAGTTCTTC
>12|.|TRBV19|TRBJ1-2|few
CASSRVGGGYTF
TGTGCCAGTAGTCGTGTAGGGGGAGGCTACACCTTC
>16|.|TRBV29-1|TRBJ1-1|few
CSVELGGFADLGEAFF
TGCAGCGTTGAGTTGGGGGGTTTCGCCGACCTAGGAGAAGCTTTCTTT
>16|TRBD2|TRBV5-4|TRBJ2-7|.
CASSSRTSGSLNEQYF
TGTGCCAGCAGCTCCAGGACTAGCGGGAGTCTAAACGAGCAGTACTTC
>15|TRBD2|TRBV18|TRBJ2-1|.
CASSSGTSFGDEQFF
TGTGCCAGCTCCTCCGGGACTAGCTTTGGCGATGAGCAGTTCTTC
>15|TRBD2|TRBV6-1|TRBJ2-7|once
CASSERSGTIGEQYF
TGTGCCAGCAGTGAGCGCAGCGGGACGATCGGCGAGCAGTACTTC
>16|.|TRBV28|TRBJ2-2|.
CASSLVQGSGPGELFF
TGTGCCAGCAGTTTAGTTCAGGGGTCGGGTCCCGGGGAGCTGTTTTTT
>15|.|TRBV6-5|TRBJ1-1|few
CASSYSRQGRTEAFF
TGTGCCAGCAGTTACTCGAGGCAGGGGCGCACTGAAGCTTTCTTT
>18|.|TRBV7-7|TRBJ2-2|.
CASSLFVSGAANTGELFF
TGTGCCAGCAGCTTGTTTGTTAGCGGAGCCGCGAACACCGGGGAGCTGTTTTTT
>16|TRBD1|TRBV19|TRBJ1-2|.
CASSSTGTGGFYGYTF
TGTGCCAGTAGTAGTACCGGGACAGGGGGCTTCTATGGCTACACCTTC
>18|.|TRBV10-3|TRBJ1-6|once
CAISESGSRGTYNSPLHF
TGTGCCATCAGTGAGTCAGGCAGCCGAGGCACTTATAATTCACCCCTCCACTTT
>13|TRBD1|TRBV29-1|TRBJ1-5|.
CSVGQGIGQPQHF
TGCAGCGTCGGACAGGGTATAGGTCAGCCCCAGCATTTT
>16|TRBD2|TRBV9|TRBJ2-3|.
CASSAGTSEIADTQYF
TGTGCCAGCAGCGCTGGGACTAGCGAAATCGCAGATACGCAGTATTTT
>13|.|TRBV5-8|TRBJ1-4|.
CASSPGQYERLFF
TGTGCCAGCAGCCCAGGACAGTACGAAAGACTGTTTTTT
>14|.|TRBV10-2|TRBJ1-5|.
CASSEGGNGQPQHF
TGCGCCAGCAGTGAAGGAGGGAACGGTCAGCCCCAGCATTTT
>13|.|TRBV6-5|TRBJ2-7|.
CASSYSGEYEQYF
TGTGCCAGCAGTTACTCGGGAGAATACGAGCAGTACTTC
>13|.|TRBV25-1|TRBJ1-1|.
CASSEGGRIEAFF
TGTGCCAGCAGTGAGGGGGGACGTATTGAAGCTTTCTTT
>15|TRBD1|TRBV9|TRBJ1-3|.
CASSATGQAGNTIYF
TGTGCCAGCAGCGCCACGGGACAGGCAGGTAACACCATATATTTT
>12|TRBD1|TRBV29-1|TRBJ1-4|.
CSVGDSNEKLFF
TGCAGCGTCGGGGACAGTAATGAAAAACTGTTTTTT
>14|TRBD1|TRBV30|TRBJ1-3|once
CAWGTGSSGNTIYF
TGTGCCTGGGGGACAGGGAGCTCTGGAAACACCATATATTTT
>15|.|TRBV11-2|TRBJ2-7|.
CASSFSEGSSYEQYF
TGTGCCAGCAGCTTCAGCGAAGGGAGCTCCTACGAGCAGTACTTC
>16|TRBD1|TRBV7-3|TRBJ2-1|.
CASSLSPRQGGNEQFF
TGTGCCAGCAGCTTAAGTCCGAGACAGGGTGGCAATGAGCAGTTCTTC
>15|TRBD1|TRBV7-9|TRBJ1-1|.
CASSLGGLRGQGAFF
TGTGCCAGCAGCTTAGGGGGGCTCAGGGGGCAAGGAGCTTTCTTT
>15|TRBD2|TRBV5-1|TRBJ2-1|.
CASSTSGSSYNEQFF
TGCGCCAGCAGCACTAGCGGGAGCTCCTACAATGAGCAGTTCTTC
>13|TRBD1|TRBV5-1|TRBJ1-2|.
CASSPDRAPVYTF
TGCGCCAGCAGCCCCGACAGGGCACCTGTCTACACCTTC
>15|.|TRBV6-5|TRBJ1-5|.
CASSAGGPRGQPQHF
TGTGCCAGCAGTGCCGGGGGACCCCGGGGTCAGCCCCAGCATTTT
>16|TRBD1|TRBV11-1|TRBJ1-3|.
CASSSRDSYSGNTIYF
TGTGCCAGCAGCTCCCGGGACAGCTATTCTGGAAACACCATATATTTT
>13|.|TRBV6-1|TRBJ1-1|.
CASSVRGATEAFF
TGTGCCAGCAGTGTTAGGGGTGCGACTGAAGCTTTCTTT
>13|TRBD1|TRBV18|TRBJ2-7|few
CASSLNRGNEQYF
TGTGCCAGCTCACTAAACAGGGGGAACGAGCAGTACTTC
>15|TRBD1|TRBV5-1|TRBJ2-7|.
CASSLGQGATYEQYF
TGCGCCAGCAGCCTGGGACAGGGGGCTACCTACGAGCAGTACTTC
>15|TRBD1|TRBV5-1|TRBJ1-1|.
CASSFGQAENTEAFF
TGCGCCAGCAGCTTTGGACAGGCGGAGAACACTGAAGCTTTCTTT
>16|TRBD2|TRBV19|TRBJ2-3|.
CASSIDRAGGGDTQYF
TGTGCCAGTAGTATAGATCGAGCGGGGGGGGGAGATACGCAGTATTTT
>15|.|TRBV11-2|TRBJ2-7|.
CASSLVASVSYEQYF
TGTGCCAGCAGCTTAGTCGCCAGTGTCTCCTACGAGCAGTACTTC
>16|.|TRBV5-4|TRBJ1-1|.
CASSVIGAAVDTEAFF
TGTGCCAGCAGCGTGATAGGTGCGGCAGTGGACACTGAAGCTTTCTTT
>15|TRBD1|TRBV5-1|TRBJ2-3|.
CASSWQGQSTDTQYF
TGCGCCAGCAGCTGGCAGGGACAGAGCACAGATACGCAGTATTTT